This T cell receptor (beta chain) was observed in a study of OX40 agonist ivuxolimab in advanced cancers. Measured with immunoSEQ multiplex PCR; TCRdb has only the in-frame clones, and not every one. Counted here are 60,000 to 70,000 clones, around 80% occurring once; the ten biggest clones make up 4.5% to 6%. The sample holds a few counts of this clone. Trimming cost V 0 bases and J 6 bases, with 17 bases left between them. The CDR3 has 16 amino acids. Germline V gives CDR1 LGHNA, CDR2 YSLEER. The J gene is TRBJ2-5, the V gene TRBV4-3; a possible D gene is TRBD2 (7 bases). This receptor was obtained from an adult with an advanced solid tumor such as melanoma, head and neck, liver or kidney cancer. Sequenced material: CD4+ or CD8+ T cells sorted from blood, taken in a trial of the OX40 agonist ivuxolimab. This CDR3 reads CASSQDRGRGGQTQYF. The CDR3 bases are TGCGCCAGCAGCCAAGATCGAGGGAGGGGGGGGCAGACCCAGTACTTC.